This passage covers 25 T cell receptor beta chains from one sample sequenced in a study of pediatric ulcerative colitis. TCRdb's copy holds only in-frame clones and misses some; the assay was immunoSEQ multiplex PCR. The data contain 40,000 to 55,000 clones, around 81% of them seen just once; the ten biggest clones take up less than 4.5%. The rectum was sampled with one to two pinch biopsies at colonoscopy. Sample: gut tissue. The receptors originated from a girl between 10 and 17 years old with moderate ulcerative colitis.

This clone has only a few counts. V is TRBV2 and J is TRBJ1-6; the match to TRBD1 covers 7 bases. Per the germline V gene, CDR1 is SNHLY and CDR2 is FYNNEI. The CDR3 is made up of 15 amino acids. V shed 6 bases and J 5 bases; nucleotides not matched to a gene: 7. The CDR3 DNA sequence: TGTGCCAGCAGGGGACAGCCAGGTGATAATTCACCCCTCCACTTT. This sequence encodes CASRGQPGDNSPLHF.

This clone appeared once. The CDR3 is CASSLPFGTGPPRAFF. The CDR3 DNA follows: TGTGCCAGCAGTCTTCCCTTCGGGACAGGGCCCCCAAGGGCTTTCTTT. The J gene is TRBJ1-1, the V gene TRBV28; TRBD1 aligns across 9 bases. Germline V gene data show CDR1 as MDHEN and CDR2 as SYDVKM. The CDR3 length is 16 residues. The junction had 18 bases not matched to a gene; V was cut back by 5 bases and J by 11 bases.

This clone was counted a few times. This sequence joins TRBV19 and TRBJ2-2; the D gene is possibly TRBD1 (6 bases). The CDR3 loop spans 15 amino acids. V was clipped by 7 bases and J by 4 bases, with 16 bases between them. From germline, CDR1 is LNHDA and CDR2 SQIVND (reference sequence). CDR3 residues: CASTSGELFTGELFF. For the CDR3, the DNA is TGTGCCAGTACTTCAGGGGAACTCTTCACCGGGGAGCTGTTTTTT.

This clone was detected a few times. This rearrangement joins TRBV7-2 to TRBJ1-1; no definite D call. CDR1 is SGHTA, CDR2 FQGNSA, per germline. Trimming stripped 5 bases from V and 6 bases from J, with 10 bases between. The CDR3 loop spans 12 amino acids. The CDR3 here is CASSPSNAEAFF. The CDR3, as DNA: TGTGCCAGCAGCCCCTCGAATGCTGAAGCTTTCTTT. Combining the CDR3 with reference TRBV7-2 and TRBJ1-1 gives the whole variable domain GAGVSQSPSNKVTEKGKDVELRCDPISGHTALYWYRQSLGQGLEFLIYFQGNSAPDKSGLPSDRFSAERTGGSVSTLTIQRTQQEDSAVYLCASSPSNAEAFFGQGTRLTVV.

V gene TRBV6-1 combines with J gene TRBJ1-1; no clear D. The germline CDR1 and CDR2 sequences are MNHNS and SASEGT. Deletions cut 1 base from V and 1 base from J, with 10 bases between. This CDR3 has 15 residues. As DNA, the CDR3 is TGTGCCAGCAGTGAAGGCGGCTGGGGGAACACTGAAGCTTTCTTT. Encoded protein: CASSEGGWGNTEAFF.

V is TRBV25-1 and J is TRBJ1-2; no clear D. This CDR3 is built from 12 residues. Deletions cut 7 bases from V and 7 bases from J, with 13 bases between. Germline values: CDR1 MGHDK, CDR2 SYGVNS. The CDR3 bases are TGTGCCAGCATCAGCCCTATGTCTGGCTACACCTTC. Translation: CASISPMSGYTF.

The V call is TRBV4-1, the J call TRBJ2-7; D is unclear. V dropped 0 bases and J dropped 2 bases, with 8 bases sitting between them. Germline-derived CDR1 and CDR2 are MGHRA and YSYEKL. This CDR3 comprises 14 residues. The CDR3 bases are TGCGCCAGCAGCCAAGAACTGAAAGCCTACGAGCAGTACTTC. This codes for CASSQELKAYEQYF.

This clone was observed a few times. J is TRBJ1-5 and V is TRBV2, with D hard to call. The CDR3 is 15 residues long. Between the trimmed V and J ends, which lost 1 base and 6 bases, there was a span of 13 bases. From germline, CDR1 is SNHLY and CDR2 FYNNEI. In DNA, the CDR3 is TGTGCCAGCAGTGAAGGACTGGAGATTGGTCAGCCCCAGCATTTT. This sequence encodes CASSEGLEIGQPQHF.

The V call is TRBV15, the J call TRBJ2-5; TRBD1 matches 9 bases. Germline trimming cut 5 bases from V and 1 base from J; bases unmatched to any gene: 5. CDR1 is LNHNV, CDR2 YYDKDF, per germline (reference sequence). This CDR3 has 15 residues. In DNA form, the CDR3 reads TGTGCCACCAGCCCGAGGACAGGGGCCCAAGAGACCCAGTACTTC. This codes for CATSPRTGAQETQYF.

The CDR3 sequence is CAISDEVQNSPLHF. CDR3 sequence (DNA): TGTGCCATCAGTGACGAGGTTCAGAATTCACCCCTCCACTTT. V usage is TRBV10-3 and J usage is TRBJ1-6; D gene uncertain. The germline gives CDR1 ENHRY, CDR2 SYGVKD. The CDR3 runs 14 residues. Trimming left V 3 bases short and J 7 bases short, with 10 bases between.

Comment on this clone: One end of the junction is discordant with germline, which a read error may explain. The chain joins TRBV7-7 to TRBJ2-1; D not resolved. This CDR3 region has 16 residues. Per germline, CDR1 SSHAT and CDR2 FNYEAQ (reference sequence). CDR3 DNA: TGTGCTAGCAGCTTAGATCCGTGGGGTTCTTACAATGAGCAGTTCTTC. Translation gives CASSLDPWGSYNEQFF.

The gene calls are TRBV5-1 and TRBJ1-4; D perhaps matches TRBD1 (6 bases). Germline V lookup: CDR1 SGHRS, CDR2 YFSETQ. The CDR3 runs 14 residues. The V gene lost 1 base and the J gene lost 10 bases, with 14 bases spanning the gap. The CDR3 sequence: CASSLYAGEGKLFF. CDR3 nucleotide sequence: TGCGCCAGCAGCTTGTACGCAGGGGAAGGAAAACTGTTTTTT. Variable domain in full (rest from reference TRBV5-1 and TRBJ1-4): KAGVTQTPRYLIKTRGQQVTLSCSPISGHRSVSWYQQTPGQGLQFLFEYFSETQRNKGNFPGRFSGRQFSNSRSEMNVSTLELGDSALYLCASSLYAGEGKLFFGSGTQLSVL.

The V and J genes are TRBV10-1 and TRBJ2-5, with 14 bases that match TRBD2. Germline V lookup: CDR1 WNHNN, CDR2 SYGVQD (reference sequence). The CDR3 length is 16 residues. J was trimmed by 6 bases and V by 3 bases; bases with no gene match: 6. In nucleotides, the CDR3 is TGCGCCAGCAGTGATCCAGGACTAGCGGGAGGTCAGACCCAGTACTTC. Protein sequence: CASSDPGLAGGQTQYF.

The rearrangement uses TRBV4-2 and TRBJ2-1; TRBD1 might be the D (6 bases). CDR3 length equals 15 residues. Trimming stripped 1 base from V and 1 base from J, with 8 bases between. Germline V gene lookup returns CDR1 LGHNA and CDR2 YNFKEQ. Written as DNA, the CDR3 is TGTGCCAGCAGCCAAGGACAGGTTTCCTACAATGAGCAGTTCTTC. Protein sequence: CASSQGQVSYNEQFF.

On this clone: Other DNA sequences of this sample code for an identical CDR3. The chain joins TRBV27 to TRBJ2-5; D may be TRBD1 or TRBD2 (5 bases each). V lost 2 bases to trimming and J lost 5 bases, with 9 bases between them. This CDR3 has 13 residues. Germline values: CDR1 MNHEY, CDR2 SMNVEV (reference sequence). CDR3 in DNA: TGTGCCAGCAGTTTACGGGGCGGGGAGACCCAGTACTTC. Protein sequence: CASSLRGGETQYF.

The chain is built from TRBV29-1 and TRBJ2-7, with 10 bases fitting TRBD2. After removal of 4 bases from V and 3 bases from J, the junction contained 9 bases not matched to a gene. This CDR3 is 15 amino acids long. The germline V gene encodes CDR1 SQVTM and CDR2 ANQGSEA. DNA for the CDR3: TGCAGCGTTGGAGCTAGCGGGGGCATCTTCTACGAGCAGTACTTC. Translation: CSVGASGGIFYEQYF.

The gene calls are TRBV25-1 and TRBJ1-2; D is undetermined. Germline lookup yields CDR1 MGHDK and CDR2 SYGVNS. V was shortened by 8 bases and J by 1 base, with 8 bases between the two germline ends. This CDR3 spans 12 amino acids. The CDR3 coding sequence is TGTGCCAGCTCAGTGGATAACTATGGCTACACCTTC. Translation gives CASSVDNYGYTF.

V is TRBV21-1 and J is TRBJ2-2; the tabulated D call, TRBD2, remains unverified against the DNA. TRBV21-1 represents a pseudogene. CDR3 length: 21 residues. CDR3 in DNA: TGTGCCAGCAGCAAAGTAGGGTCTAGCGGGGGCCCTCTCGGGAACACCGGGGAGCTGTTTTTT. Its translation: CASSKVGSSGGPLGNTGELFF.

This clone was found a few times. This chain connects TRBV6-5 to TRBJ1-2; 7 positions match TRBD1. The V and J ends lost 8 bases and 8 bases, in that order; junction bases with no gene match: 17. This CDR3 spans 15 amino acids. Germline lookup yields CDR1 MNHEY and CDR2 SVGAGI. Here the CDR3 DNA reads TGTGCCAGCTTGAGTAAGACAGGGAGGACGAAAGGCTACACCTTC. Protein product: CASLSKTGRTKGYTF.

The CDR3 spells CASSLGGRLTQYF. DNA for the CDR3: TGTGCCAGCAGCTTAGGGGGGCGCCTTACGCAGTATTTT. The chain recombines TRBV7-9 with TRBJ2-3, with D perhaps matching TRBD1 (6 bases). The CDR3 length is 13 residues. Trimming removed 1 base at V and 8 bases at J, with 10 bases between. The germline gives CDR1 SEHNR, CDR2 FQNEAQ (reference sequence).

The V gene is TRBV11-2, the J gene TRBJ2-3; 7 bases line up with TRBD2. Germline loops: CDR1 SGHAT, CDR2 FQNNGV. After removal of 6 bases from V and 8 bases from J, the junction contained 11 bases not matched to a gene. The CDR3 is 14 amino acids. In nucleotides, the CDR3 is TGTGCCAGCAGTTATGAGCGGGGTATCGGTACGCAGTATTTT. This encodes CASSYERGIGTQYF.

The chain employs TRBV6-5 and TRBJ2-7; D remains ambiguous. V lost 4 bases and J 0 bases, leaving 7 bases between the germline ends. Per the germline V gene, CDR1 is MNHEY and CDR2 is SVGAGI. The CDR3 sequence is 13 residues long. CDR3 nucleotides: TGTGCCAGCAGTTCCGCCGCCTCCTACGAGCAGTACTTC. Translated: CASSSAASYEQYF.

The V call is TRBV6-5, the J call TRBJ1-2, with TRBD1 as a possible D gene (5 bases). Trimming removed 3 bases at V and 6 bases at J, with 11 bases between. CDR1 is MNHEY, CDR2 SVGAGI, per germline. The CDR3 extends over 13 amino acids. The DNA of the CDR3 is TGTGCCAGCAGTTATCGGGGCCCGCATGGCTACACCTTC. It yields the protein CASSYRGPHGYTF.

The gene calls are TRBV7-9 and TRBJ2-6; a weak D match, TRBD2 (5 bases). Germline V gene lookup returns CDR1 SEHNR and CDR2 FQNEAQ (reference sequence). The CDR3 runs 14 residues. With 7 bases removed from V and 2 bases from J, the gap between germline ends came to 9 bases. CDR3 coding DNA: TGTGCCAGCAACACTAGAGCTGGGGCCAACGTCCTGACTTTC. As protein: CASNTRAGANVLTF.

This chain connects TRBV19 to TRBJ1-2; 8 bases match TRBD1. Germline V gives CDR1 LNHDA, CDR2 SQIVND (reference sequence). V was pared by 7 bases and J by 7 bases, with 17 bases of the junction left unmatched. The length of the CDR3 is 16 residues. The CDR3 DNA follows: TGTGCCAGTACCCCGGGACAGGTATGGGGTATGAGTGGCTACACCTTC. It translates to CASTPGQVWGMSGYTF.